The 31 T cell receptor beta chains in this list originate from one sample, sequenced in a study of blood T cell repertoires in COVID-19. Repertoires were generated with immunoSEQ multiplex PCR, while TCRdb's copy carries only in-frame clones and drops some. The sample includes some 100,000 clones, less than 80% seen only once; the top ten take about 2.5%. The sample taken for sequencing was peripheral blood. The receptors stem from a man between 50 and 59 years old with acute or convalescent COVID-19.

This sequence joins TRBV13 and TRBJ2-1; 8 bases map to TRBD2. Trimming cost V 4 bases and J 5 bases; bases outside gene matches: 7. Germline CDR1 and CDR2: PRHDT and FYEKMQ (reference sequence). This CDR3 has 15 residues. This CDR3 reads CASSWSGTRNNEQFF. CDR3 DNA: TGTGCCAGCAGCTGGTCCGGGACTAGAAACAATGAGCAGTTCTTC.

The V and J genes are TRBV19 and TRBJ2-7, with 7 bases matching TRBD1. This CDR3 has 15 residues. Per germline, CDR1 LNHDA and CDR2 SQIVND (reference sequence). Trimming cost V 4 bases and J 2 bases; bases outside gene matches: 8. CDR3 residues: CASSTSTGSPYEQYF. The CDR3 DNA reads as TGTGCCAGTAGTACCTCGACAGGGAGTCCCTACGAGCAGTACTTC.

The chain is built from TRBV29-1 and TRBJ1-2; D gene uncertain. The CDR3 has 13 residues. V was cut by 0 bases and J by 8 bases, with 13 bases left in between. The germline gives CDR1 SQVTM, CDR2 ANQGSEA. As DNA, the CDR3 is TGCAGCGTTGAAGAAATCCGGGGAGGGGGCTACACCTTC. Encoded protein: CSVEEIRGGGYTF.

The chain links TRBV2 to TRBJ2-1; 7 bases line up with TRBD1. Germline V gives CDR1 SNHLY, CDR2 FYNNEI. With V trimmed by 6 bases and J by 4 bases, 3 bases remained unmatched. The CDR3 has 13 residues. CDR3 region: CASSQDRYNEQFF. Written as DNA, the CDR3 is TGTGCCAGCAGCCAGGACAGGTACAATGAGCAGTTCTTC.

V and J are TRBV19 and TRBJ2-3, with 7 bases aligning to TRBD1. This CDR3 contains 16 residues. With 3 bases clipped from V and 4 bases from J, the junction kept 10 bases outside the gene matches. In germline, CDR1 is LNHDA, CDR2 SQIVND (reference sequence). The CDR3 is CASSIQAGGFPDTQYF. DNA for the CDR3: TGTGCCAGTAGTATTCAGGCAGGGGGTTTTCCAGATACGCAGTATTTT. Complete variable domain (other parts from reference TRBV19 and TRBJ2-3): DGGITQSPKYLFRKEGQNVTLSCEQNLNHDAMYWYRQDPGQGLRLIYYSQIVNDFQKGDIAEGYSVSREKKESFPLTVTSAQKNPTAFYLCASSIQAGGFPDTQYFGPGTRLTVL.

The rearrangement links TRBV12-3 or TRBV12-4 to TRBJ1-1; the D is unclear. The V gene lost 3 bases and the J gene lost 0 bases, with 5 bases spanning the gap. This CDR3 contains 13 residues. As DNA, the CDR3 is TGTGCCAGCAGTTTTAGAGTGAACACTGAAGCTTTCTTT. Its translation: CASSFRVNTEAFF.

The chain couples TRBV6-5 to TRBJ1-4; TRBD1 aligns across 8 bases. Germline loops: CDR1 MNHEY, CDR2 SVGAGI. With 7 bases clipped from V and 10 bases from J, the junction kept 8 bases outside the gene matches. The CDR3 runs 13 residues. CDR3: CASKYRGTGKLFF. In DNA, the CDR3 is TGTGCCAGCAAGTACCGAGGGACAGGAAAACTGTTTTTT.

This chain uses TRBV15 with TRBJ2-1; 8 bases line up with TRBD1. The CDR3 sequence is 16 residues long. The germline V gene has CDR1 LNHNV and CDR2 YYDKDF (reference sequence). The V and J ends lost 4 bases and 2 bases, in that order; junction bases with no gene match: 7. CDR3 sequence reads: CATSTETGEAYNEQFF. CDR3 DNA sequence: TGTGCCACCAGCACAGAGACAGGGGAAGCCTACAATGAGCAGTTCTTC.

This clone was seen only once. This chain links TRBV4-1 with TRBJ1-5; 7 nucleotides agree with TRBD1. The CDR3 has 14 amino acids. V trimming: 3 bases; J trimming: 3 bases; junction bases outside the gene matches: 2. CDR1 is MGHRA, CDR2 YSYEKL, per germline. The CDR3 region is CASSQGQPNQPQHF. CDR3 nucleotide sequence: TGCGCCAGCAGCCAGGGACAGCCCAATCAGCCCCAGCATTTT.

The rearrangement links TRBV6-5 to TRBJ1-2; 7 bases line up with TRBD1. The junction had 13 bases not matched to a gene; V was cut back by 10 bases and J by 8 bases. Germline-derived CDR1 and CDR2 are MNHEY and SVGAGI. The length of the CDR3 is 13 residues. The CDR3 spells CATNRGEGWGYTF. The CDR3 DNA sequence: TGTGCCACTAACAGGGGTGAAGGTTGGGGCTACACCTTC.

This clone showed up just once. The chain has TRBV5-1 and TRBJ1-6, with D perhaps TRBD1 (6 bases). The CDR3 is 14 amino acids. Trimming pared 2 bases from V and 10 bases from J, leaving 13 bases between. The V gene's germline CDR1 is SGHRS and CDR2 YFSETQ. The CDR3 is CASSFRRGDSPLHF. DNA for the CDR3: TGCGCCAGCAGCTTTCGCAGGGGCGACTCACCCCTCCACTTT.

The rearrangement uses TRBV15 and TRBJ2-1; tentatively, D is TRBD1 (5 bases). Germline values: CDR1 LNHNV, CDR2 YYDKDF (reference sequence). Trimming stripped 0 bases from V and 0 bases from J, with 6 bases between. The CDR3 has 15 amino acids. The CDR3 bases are TGTGCCACCAGCAGAGAGCAGGGCTCCTACAATGAGCAGTTCTTC. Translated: CATSREQGSYNEQFF.

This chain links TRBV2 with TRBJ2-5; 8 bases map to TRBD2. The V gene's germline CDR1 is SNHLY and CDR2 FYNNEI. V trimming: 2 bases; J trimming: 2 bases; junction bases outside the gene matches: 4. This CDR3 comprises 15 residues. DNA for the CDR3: TGTGCCAGCAGTGAACGGGCTAGCGGGCAAGAGACCCAGTACTTC. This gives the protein CASSERASGQETQYF. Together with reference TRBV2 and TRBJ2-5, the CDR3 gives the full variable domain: EPEVTQTPSHQVTQMGQEVILRCVPISNHLYFYWYRQILGQKVEFLVSFYNNEISEKSEIFDDQFSVERPDGSNFTLKIRSTKLEDSAMYFCASSERASGQETQYFGPGTRLLVL.

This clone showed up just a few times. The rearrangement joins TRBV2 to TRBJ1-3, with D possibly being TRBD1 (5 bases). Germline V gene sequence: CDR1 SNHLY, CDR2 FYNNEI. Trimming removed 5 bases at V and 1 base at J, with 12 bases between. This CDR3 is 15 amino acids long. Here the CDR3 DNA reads TGTGCCAGCAGTTACAGGCTGAGGTCTGGAAACACCATATATTTT. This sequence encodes CASSYRLRSGNTIYF.

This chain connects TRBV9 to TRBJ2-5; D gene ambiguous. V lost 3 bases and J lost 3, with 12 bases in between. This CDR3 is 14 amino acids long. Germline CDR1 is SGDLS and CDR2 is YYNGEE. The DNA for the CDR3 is TGTGCCAGCAGCGGTGCTCGCGGAAAAGAGACCCAGTACTTC. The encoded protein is CASSGARGKETQYF.

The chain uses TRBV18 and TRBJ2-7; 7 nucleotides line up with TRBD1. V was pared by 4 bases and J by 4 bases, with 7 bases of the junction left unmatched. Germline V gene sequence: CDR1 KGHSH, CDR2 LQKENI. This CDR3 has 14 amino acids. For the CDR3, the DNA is TGTGCCAGCTCACGACAAGGACAGGTTTACGAGCAGTACTTC. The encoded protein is CASSRQGQVYEQYF.

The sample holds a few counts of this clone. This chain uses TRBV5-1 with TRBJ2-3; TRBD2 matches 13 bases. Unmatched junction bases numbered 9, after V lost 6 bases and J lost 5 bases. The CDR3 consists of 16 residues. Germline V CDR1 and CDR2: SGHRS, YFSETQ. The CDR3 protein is CASTLTSGGGRDTQYF. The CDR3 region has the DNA TGCGCCAGCACCCTAACTAGCGGGGGGGGCAGAGATACGCAGTATTTT.

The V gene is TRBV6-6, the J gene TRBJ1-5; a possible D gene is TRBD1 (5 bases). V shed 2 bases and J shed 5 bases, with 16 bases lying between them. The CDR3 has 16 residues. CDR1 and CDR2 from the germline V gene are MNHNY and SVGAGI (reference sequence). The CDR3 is CASSYQTGAGDQPQHF. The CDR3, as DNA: TGTGCCAGCAGTTACCAAACAGGTGCCGGTGATCAGCCCCAGCATTTT.

The CDR3 sequence: CASSLEGVGGQYF. CDR3 in DNA: TGTGCCAGCAGCTTGGAAGGGGTGGGAGGGCAGTACTTC. The V gene is TRBV5-4, the J gene TRBJ2-7; D possibly corresponds to TRBD2 (6 bases). This CDR3 has 13 residues. Trimming pared 0 bases from V and 9 bases from J, leaving 13 bases between. Germline assignment: CDR1 SGHNT and CDR2 YYREEE (reference sequence).

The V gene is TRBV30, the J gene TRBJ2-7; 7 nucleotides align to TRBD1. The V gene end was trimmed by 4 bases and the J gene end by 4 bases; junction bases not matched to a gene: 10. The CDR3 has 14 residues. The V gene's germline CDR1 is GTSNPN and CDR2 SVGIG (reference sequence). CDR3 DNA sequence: TGTGCCTGGACTATCCAGGGGGATGCGTACGAGCAGTACTTC. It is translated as CAWTIQGDAYEQYF.

CDR3 in DNA: TGTGCCAGCAGCCTCTCGAGGCTAGCGGCCACAGATACGCAGTATTTT. Amino acid sequence: CASSLSRLAATDTQYF. J is TRBJ2-3 and V is TRBV7-3; 7 bases align to TRBD2. Germline lookup yields CDR1 SGHTA and CDR2 FQGTGA. This CDR3 contains 16 residues. V lost 5 bases to trimming and J lost 2 bases; unmatched junction nucleotides: 10. Combining the CDR3 with reference TRBV7-3 and TRBJ2-3 gives the whole variable domain GAGVSQTPSNKVTEKGKYVELRCDPISGHTALYWYRQSLGQGPEFLIYFQGTGAADDSGLPNDRFFAVRPEGSVSTLKIQRTERGDSAVYLCASSLSRLAATDTQYFGPGTRLTVL.

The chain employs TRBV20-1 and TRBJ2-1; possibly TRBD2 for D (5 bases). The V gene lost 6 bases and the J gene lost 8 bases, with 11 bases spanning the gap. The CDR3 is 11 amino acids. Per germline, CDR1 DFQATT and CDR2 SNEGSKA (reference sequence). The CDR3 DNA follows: TGCAGTGCAGCCGGGGTCGATGAGCAGTTCTTC. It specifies CSAAGVDEQFF.

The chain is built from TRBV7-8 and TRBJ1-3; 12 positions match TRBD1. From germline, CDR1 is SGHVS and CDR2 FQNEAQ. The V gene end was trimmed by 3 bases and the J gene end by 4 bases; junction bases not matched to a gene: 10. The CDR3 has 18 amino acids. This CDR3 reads CASSFSSGQGARGNTIYF. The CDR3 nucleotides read TGTGCCAGCAGCTTCTCCTCGGGACAGGGGGCGAGAGGAAACACCATATATTTT.

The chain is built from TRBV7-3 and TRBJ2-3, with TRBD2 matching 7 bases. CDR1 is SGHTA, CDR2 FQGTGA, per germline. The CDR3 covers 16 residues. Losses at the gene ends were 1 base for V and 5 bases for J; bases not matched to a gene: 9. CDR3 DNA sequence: TGTGCCAGCAGCTTAAAGTGGCGGGGGTCGAAAGATACGCAGTATTTT. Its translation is CASSLKWRGSKDTQYF.

In DNA, the CDR3 is TGTGCCAGCAGCGTCGTCGACAGGGCTCGCGGCTACACCTTC. This sequence encodes CASSVVDRARGYTF. The chain is built from TRBV9 and TRBJ1-2, with 7 bases matching TRBD1. Germline loops: CDR1 SGDLS, CDR2 YYNGEE. The CDR3 consists of 14 residues. Trimming removed 2 bases from V and 8 bases from J; junction bases left unmatched: 9.

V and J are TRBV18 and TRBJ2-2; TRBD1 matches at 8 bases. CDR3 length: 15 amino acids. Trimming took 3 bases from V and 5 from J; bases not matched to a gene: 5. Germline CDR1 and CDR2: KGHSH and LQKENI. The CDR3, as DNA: TGTGCCAGCTCACCTCGACAGGGGCGAACCGGGGAGCTGTTTTTT. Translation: CASSPRQGRTGELFF.

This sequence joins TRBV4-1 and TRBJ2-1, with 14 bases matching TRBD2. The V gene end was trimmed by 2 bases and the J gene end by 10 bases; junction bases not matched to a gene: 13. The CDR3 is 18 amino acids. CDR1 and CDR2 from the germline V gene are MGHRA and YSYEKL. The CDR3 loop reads CASSQYWLTSGRVKEQFF. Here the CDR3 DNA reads TGCGCCAGCAGCCAATATTGGCTGACTAGCGGGAGGGTGAAAGAGCAGTTCTTC.

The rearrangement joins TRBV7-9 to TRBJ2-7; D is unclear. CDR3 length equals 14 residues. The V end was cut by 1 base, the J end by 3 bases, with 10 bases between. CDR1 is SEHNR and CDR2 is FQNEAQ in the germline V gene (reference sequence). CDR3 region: CASSLDDFHYEQYF. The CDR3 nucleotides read TGTGCCAGCAGCTTAGATGACTTCCACTACGAGCAGTACTTC.

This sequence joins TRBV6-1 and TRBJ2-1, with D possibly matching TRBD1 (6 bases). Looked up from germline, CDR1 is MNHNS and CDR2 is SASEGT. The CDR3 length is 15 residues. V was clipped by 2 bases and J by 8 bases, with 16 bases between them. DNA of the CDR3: TGTGCCAGCAGTGAATTAAGGGGGAATGGCGATGAGCAGTTCTTC. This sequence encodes CASSELRGNGDEQFF.

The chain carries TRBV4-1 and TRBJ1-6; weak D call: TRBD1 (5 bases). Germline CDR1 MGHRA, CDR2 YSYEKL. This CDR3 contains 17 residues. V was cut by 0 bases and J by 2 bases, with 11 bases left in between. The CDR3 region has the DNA TGCGCCAGCAGCCAAGAGGGGGGAAATACCTATAATTCACCCCTCCACTTT. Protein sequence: CASSQEGGNTYNSPLHF.

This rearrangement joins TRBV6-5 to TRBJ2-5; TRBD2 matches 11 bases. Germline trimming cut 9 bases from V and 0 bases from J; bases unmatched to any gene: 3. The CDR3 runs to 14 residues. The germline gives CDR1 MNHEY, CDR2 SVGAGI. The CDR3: CASKLAGDQETQYF. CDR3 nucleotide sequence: TGTGCCAGTAAACTAGCGGGGGACCAAGAGACCCAGTACTTC.